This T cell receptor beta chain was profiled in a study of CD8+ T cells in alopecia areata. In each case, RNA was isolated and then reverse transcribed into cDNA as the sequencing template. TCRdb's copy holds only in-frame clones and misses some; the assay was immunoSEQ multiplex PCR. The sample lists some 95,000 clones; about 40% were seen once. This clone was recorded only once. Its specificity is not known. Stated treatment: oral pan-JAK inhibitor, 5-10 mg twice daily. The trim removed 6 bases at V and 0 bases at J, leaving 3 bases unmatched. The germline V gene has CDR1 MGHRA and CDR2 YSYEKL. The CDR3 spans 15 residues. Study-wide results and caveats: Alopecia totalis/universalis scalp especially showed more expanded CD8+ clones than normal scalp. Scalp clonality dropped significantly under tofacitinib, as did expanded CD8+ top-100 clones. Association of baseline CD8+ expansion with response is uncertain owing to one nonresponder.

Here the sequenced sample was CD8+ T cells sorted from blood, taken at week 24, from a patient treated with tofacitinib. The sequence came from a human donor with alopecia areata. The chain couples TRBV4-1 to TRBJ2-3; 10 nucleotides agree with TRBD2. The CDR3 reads CASRETSGSTDTQYF. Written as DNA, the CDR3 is TGCGCCAGCAGGGAGACTAGCGGGAGCACAGATACGCAGTATTTT.